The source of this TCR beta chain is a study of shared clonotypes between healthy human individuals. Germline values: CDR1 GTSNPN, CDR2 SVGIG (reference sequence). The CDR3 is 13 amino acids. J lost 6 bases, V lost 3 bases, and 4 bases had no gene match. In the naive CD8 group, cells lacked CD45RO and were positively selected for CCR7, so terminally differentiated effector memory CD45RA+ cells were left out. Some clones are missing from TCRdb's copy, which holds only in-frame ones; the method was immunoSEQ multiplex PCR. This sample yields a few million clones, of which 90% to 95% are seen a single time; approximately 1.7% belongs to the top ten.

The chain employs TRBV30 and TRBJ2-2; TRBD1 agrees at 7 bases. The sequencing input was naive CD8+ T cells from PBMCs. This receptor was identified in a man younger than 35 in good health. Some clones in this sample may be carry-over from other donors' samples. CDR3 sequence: CAWSPGTAGELFF. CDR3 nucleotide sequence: TGTGCCTGGAGCCCAGGGACAGCCGGGGAGCTGTTTTTT.